Below, 15 T cell receptor beta chains from the same sample are listed, as sequenced in a study of neurological immune-mediated disorders. One entry per CDR3 protein results from TCRdb running MiXCR on the 5' RACE reads. Among about 29,000 distinct CDR3 sequences listed, less than 15% were seen once. The sequenced sample consisted of PBMCs. The receptors here all came from a man aged 60 to 69 in good health.

Regarding this clonotype: Relative to the germline gene, one junction end is altered; a read error may explain this. The CDR3 loop reads CACSLDTSDRGRLGEQYF. In nucleotides, the CDR3 is TGTGCCTGCAGTCTCGACACCTCGGACAGGGGGAGACTAGGGGAGCAGTACTTC. V usage is TRBV28 and J usage is TRBJ2-7; TRBD1 aligns across 10 bases. This CDR3 has 18 amino acids. The V gene's germline CDR1 is MDHEN and CDR2 SYDVKM.

This clonotype was seen ten or more times. The chain links TRBV20-1 to TRBJ2-3; D is unresolved. The germline CDR1 and CDR2 sequences are DFQATT and SNEGSKA (reference sequence). Trimming took 5 bases from V and 1 from J, leaving 4 bases between them. The CDR3 sequence is 11 residues long. The CDR3 bases are TGCAGTGCTTCTCGCACAGATACGCAGTATTTT. Translated: CSASRTDTQYF.

As concerns this clonotype: At one end the junction does not follow the germline gene, possibly because of a read error. The gene calls are TRBV5-6 and TRBJ2-3, with D possibly matching TRBD2 (6 bases). Per the germline V gene, CDR1 is SGHDT and CDR2 is YYEEEE. The CDR3 extends over 15 amino acids. Here the CDR3 reads CASSLLAASTDTKYF. The CDR3 bases are TGTGCCAGCAGCCTCTTAGCGGCTAGCACAGATACGAAGTATTTT.

This clonotype was found a few times. The rearrangement uses TRBV19 and TRBJ2-7; the match to TRBD1 covers 7 bases. Germline CDR1 and CDR2: LNHDA and SQIVND (reference sequence). The CDR3 is 13 amino acids. J was trimmed by 4 bases and V by 9 bases; bases with no gene match: 9. CDR3 protein: CASTTGVGYEQYF. The CDR3 DNA is TGTGCCAGCACCACAGGGGTTGGGTACGAGCAGTACTTC.

This clonotype has a count of ten or more. The V call is TRBV10-2, the J call TRBJ2-1; possibly TRBD2 for D (7 bases). Germline-derived CDR1 and CDR2 are WSHSY and SAAADI. The V gene lost 4 bases and the J gene lost 2 bases, with 15 bases spanning the gap. The CDR3 consists of 16 residues. The CDR3 loop is CASSGGGGSPYNEQFF. CDR3 nucleotide sequence: TGCGCCAGCAGTGGGGGAGGGGGGAGCCCCTACAATGAGCAGTTCTTC.

This clonotype occurred many times. The J gene is TRBJ2-5, the V gene TRBV27, with D tentatively TRBD1 (6 bases). This CDR3 has 15 residues. V was trimmed by 3 bases and J by 5 bases, leaving 16 bases between them. Germline V lookup: CDR1 MNHEY, CDR2 SMNVEV (reference sequence). The CDR3 bases are TGTGCCAGCAGTTTTCAGTACCAGGGGCGGGAGACCCAGTACTTC. Translating it yields CASSFQYQGRETQYF.

There are many counts of this clonotype. The chain combines TRBV5-6 with TRBJ1-1; D is unclear. Looked up from germline, CDR1 is SGHDT and CDR2 is YYEEEE. V lost 2 bases, J lost 4 bases, and 9 bases lay in between. The CDR3 is 13 amino acids. CDR3 in amino acids: CASSFAWGTEAFF. CDR3 DNA: TGTGCCAGCAGCTTTGCCTGGGGCACTGAAGCTTTCTTT.

This clonotype was counted many times. The CDR3 DNA reads TGTGCCAGCAGTTTAAAGGGGCTGAGCAATCAGCCCCAGCATTTT. It is translated as CASSLKGLSNQPQHF. The rearrangement links TRBV7-2 to TRBJ1-5, with a weak D call TRBD1 (5 bases). V shed 6 bases and J shed 1 base, with 13 bases lying between them. Germline V CDR1 and CDR2: SGHTA, FQGNSA. The CDR3 sequence is 15 residues long.

This clonotype has at least ten counts. The CDR3 nucleotides read TGCGCCAGCAGCTTTCAACAGGGGAGTGGCTACACCTTC. It translates to CASSFQQGSGYTF. The chain couples TRBV5-1 to TRBJ1-2; 7 positions agree with TRBD1. Germline V gene lookup returns CDR1 SGHRS and CDR2 YFSETQ. Unmatched junction bases numbered 5, after V lost 2 bases and J lost 7 bases. CDR3 length: 13 amino acids.

This clonotype came up many times. J is TRBJ2-7 and V is TRBV7-3, with TRBD1 matching 8 bases. With 5 bases clipped from V and 6 bases from J, the junction kept 12 bases outside the gene matches. Germline CDR1 is SGHTA and CDR2 is FQGTGA. The CDR3 consists of 15 residues. CDR3: CASSRDSGGASEQYF. The CDR3 region has the DNA TGTGCCAGCAGCCGTGATTCAGGGGGCGCATCCGAGCAGTACTTC.

There are many counts of this clonotype. This chain connects TRBV7-9 to TRBJ2-1; either TRBD1 or TRBD2 may fit D (5 bases each). The CDR3 loop spans 15 amino acids. Germline CDR1 reads SEHNR; CDR2 reads FQNEAQ (reference sequence). Trimming removed 5 bases at V and 3 bases at J, with 14 bases between. CDR3 loop: CASSQTGTRYNEQFF. The CDR3 region has the DNA TGTGCCAGCAGCCAAACCGGGACGCGCTACAATGAGCAGTTCTTC.

This clonotype was picked up many times. The V call is TRBV5-1, the J call TRBJ1-6, with D perhaps matching TRBD1 (5 bases). This CDR3 region has 15 residues. From germline, CDR1 is SGHRS and CDR2 YFSETQ. The germline V and J ends were trimmed by 7 bases and 10 bases, with 21 bases remaining between them. The CDR3 DNA reads as TGCGCCAGCTCCCCGGGACTCCGCCCGAACTCACCCCTCCACTTT. Protein: CASSPGLRPNSPLHF.

By frequency in the sample, this clonotype is medium-sized. The chain uses TRBV29-1 and TRBJ2-3, with 11 bases aligning to TRBD2. CDR3 size: 15 residues. With V trimmed by 7 bases and J by 2 bases, 8 bases remained unmatched. The germline V gene has CDR1 SQVTM and CDR2 ANQGSEA. The CDR3 region is CSAPGTSGITDTQYF. As DNA, the CDR3 is TGCAGCGCCCCGGGGACTAGCGGAATCACAGATACGCAGTATTTT.

The chain recombines TRBV10-3 with TRBJ2-2, with D tentatively TRBD1 or TRBD2 (5 bases each). The CDR3 loop spans 13 amino acids. Trimming removed 4 bases at V and 16 bases at J, with 19 bases between. Germline V gene lookup returns CDR1 ENHRY and CDR2 SYGVKD. The CDR3 DNA is TGTGCCATCAGTGGCAGGGAGTCCGGGGAGACGTTTTTT. Amino acid sequence: CAISGRESGETFF.

CDR3: CASSSVPTGLGQPQHF. Here the CDR3 DNA reads TGTGCCAGCAGCAGCGTGCCGACAGGGTTAGGTCAGCCCCAGCATTTT. The chain is built from TRBV3-1 and TRBJ1-5, with 7 bases that match TRBD1. The CDR3 sequence is 16 residues long. V dropped 5 bases and J dropped 6; count of bases not matched to a gene: 13. Germline V lookup: CDR1 LGHDT, CDR2 YNNKEL (reference sequence).